The T cell receptor (beta chain) under discussion was sequenced for a study of graft-versus-host responses after intestinal transplantation (dated by TCRdb to the early 2020s). Looking at the study overall: Recipients received multivisceral, liver-intestinal, or isolated intestinal transplants. Samples from three later patients were sequenced in-house on an Illumina MiSeq with MiXCR processing rather than by the commercial service. To identify alloreactive clones, pre-transplant mixed lymphocyte reaction products were sequenced and compared with unstimulated pre-transplant donor and recipient T cells. After intestinal transplantation, graft-versus-host and host-versus-graft alloreactive T cell clones in the graft, circulation and bone marrow were tracked using bulk TCR-beta CDR3 sequencing. Donor T cell macrochimerism was defined as a peak of at least 4% donor T cells among recipient peripheral blood mononuclear cells. Anti-thymocyte globulin induction was given to all recipients, followed by maintenance tacrolimus and steroids for approximately three years. The cohort enrolled 20 to 30 intestinal transplant recipients including one retransplant, and 3 patients lacking pretransplant specimens were excluded.

Library prep was done by the immunoSEQ multiplex PCR assay. For most patients, genomic DNA was isolated with the Qiagen DNeasy Blood and Tissue Kit and shipped frozen to Adaptive Biotechnologies for TCR sequencing. High-throughput TCR-beta CDR3 sequencing of genomic DNA from most patients was performed by Adaptive Biotechnologies. Processing in the source paper ran as follows. Adaptive's ImmunoSEQ software supplied the TCR sequencing data for more than 15 patients, while MiXCR and VDJtools were used to process a few other patients. To correct CD4 versus CD8 sorting errors, sequences present in both subsets at a frequency ratio below 5:1 were removed. CDR3 nucleotide sequences shared between donor and recipient were removed because their origin could not be assigned. At least 2-fold expansion over unstimulated cells and a minimum CFSE-low frequency of 0.002% (template counts) or 0.001% (read counts) were required for clones to be classified as alloreactive. Clones detected in sequenced pre-transplant spleen, lymph node, or MLR CFSE-low populations of the donor or recipient were defined as mappable. Cumulative frequency of alloreactive clones was calculated as a percentage of all sequences weighted by copy number. Not all clones reach the TCRdb copy of this immuneACCESS table, which keeps in-frame sequences only. Checked studies attribute under half of the gap to unresolved V genes and leave the rest unexplained. V, J and clone size were drawn from that table, and D and trimming were deduced from the DNA. Recorded for this sample are some 90,000 clones; 85% to 95% of them occurred a single time. Roughly 0.44% of the sample is in the top ten clones.

V lost 10 bases and J lost 2 bases, and the count of bases not matched to a germline gene is 4. Via the germline V gene (reference sequence), CDR1 is LNHDA and CDR2 SQIVND. The CDR3, cysteine through phenylalanine, is 12 amino acids long. CDR3 DNA is the only sequence kept; it has 36 bases, read in frame from the first base. This specimen's time point label, per the study, means: cells obtained before transplantation from donor or recipient. CD3+CD4+ and CD3+CD8+ populations were FACS-sorted from unstimulated pre-transplant donor and recipient cells taken from spleen or lymph nodes. What the work shows at the level of the full study, not this receptor alone: GvH clones were detected in recipient bone marrow, and some of these GvH clones were observed earlier in ileal mucosa or blood, consistent with an intestinal mucosal origin. Early after transplant, declines in HvG clones were associated with peak levels of circulating GvH clones. The relatively low number and heterogeneity of intestinal transplant patients limited the conclusions. Patients with donor T cell macrochimerism had high GvH to HvG T cell clonal ratios in their allografts.

With regard to this clone: Its antigen remains unidentified. No base-level quality is on record; no much larger clone is a single base apart. Other DNA sequences from this sample encode an identical CDR3 as well.

The sequence came from a human donor who was the organ donor for an intestinal transplant. The sequence joins TRBV19 to TRBJ1-1; 7 bases in the middle match TRBD1. The source was unstimulated CD8+ T cells sorted from spleen or lymph node cells, collected before transplant. The CDR3 protein: CATRQGNTEAFF. The DNA is TGTGCCACCCGACAGGGAAACACTGAAGCTTTCTTT.